A selection of T cell receptor beta chains follows, all from one sample in a study of cytomegalovirus exposure and HLA in healthy donors. Profiled with immunoSEQ multiplex PCR; TCRdb holds only in-frame clones, not every one. The sample records 300,000 to 400,000 clones, roughly 88% being singletons. Sequenced: PBMCs. The origin of the receptors is a man aged 30 to 45 in good health and CMV-seronegative. Each CDR3 is given with its conserved first and last residue. The order of the fields is CDR3 DNA, CDR3 protein, V gene, J gene, clone size, D gene. D genes are given only for firm matches. Expanded clones get a size class; other rows say once, few or many, or leave the size out.

DNA: TGTGCCAGCACGAACAGGGACAGGGGCAATCAGCCCCAGCATTTT
CDR3: CASTNRDRGNQPQHF
V: TRBV6-1
J: TRBJ1-5
size: NA
D: TRBD1

DNA: TGTGCCAGCAGTGAAGCGCCCGGGACACCGAACACTGAAGCTTTCTTT
CDR3: CASSEAPGTPNTEAFF
V: TRBV6-1
J: TRBJ1-1
size: NA
D: NA

DNA: TGTGCCAGCAGTTTATGGGCTAGCGGGGGGGAGTACAATGAGCAGTTCTTC
CDR3: CASSLWASGGEYNEQFF
V: TRBV28
J: TRBJ2-1
size: NA
D: TRBD2

DNA: TGCGCCAGCAGTCAATCCCGGGGGGGGGATGAAAAACTGTTTTTT
CDR3: CASSQSRGGDEKLFF
V: TRBV23-1
J: TRBJ1-4
size: NA
D: NA

DNA: TGTGCCAGCAGCTTAAGGGGTTGGACAGGGACTAACTATGGCTACACCTTC
CDR3: CASSLRGWTGTNYGYTF
V: TRBV7-9
J: TRBJ1-2
size: NA
D: TRBD1

DNA: TGCGCCAGCAGCCCCTTCGGGACAGGGGTAGAGACCCAGTACTTC
CDR3: CASSPFGTGVETQYF
V: TRBV4-1
J: TRBJ2-5
size: once
D: TRBD1

DNA: TGTGCCAGCAGCCAAGCGCCCCGTCTACTTCAGTACTTC
CDR3: CASSQAPRLLQYF
V: TRBV14
J: TRBJ2-5
size: NA
D: NA

DNA: TGTGCCAGCAGCTTGCGGGGACAGGGGGCCGAGACCCAGTACTTC
CDR3: CASSLRGQGAETQYF
V: TRBV7-9
J: TRBJ2-5
size: NA
D: TRBD1

DNA: TGCAGCGTTAGGACAGGGATTAACTATGGCTACACCTTC
CDR3: CSVRTGINYGYTF
V: TRBV29-1
J: TRBJ1-2
size: NA
D: TRBD1

DNA: TGTGCCAGCAGTTTGGGACTGAAGAGCTCCTATAATTCACCCCTCCACTTT
CDR3: CASSLGLKSSYNSPLHF
V: TRBV27
J: TRBJ1-6
size: NA
D: NA

DNA: TGTGCCAGCAGCTCGGTTGGACAGGGGGCTACAGATACGCAGTATTTT
CDR3: CASSSVGQGATDTQYF
V: TRBV5-5
J: TRBJ2-3
size: NA
D: TRBD1

DNA: TGTGCCAGCAGCACCGTGACAGGCCGCAACTATGGCTACACCTTC
CDR3: CASSTVTGRNYGYTF
V: TRBV5-6
J: TRBJ1-2
size: NA
D: NA

DNA: TGTGCCAGAAGCTTATCCGGGACTACCCGATGGACCGGGGAGCTGTTTTTT
CDR3: CARSLSGTTRWTGELFF
V: TRBV5-3
J: TRBJ2-2
size: NA
D: TRBD2

DNA: TGCAGCGCGAAAACTAGCGGGGGGGCGCTCAATGAGCAGTTCTTC
CDR3: CSAKTSGGALNEQFF
V: TRBV29-1
J: TRBJ2-1
size: NA
D: TRBD2

DNA: TGTGCCAGCAGCTTGAGACATGGCAATCAGCCCCAGCATTTT
CDR3: CASSLRHGNQPQHF
V: TRBV5-6
J: TRBJ1-5
size: NA
D: NA

DNA: TGCGCCAGCAGCCAAGCCTACAGGGGGCGAACTGAAGCTTTCTTT
CDR3: CASSQAYRGRTEAFF
V: TRBV4-1
J: TRBJ1-1
size: NA
D: TRBD1

DNA: TGTGCCAGCAGCTTCGCGGGGGAGGGAGAGACCCAGTACTTC
CDR3: CASSFAGEGETQYF
V: TRBV7-6
J: TRBJ2-5
size: NA
D: TRBD2

DNA: TGTGCCAGCAGGTCGGGGGACGGCTACACCTTC
CDR3: CASRSGDGYTF
V: TRBV6-5
J: TRBJ1-2
size: NA
D: NA

DNA: TGTGCCAGCAGCTTACGAGTCCTCTCCTACGAGCAGTACTTC
CDR3: CASSLRVLSYEQYF
V: TRBV13
J: TRBJ2-7
size: once
D: NA

DNA: TGTGCCAGCAGCCCAACGCGGAGCTCTGGGGCCAACGTCCTGACTTTC
CDR3: CASSPTRSSGANVLTF
V: TRBV11-2
J: TRBJ2-6
size: NA
D: NA

DNA: TGCGCCAGCAGCTTTGGCGTCGGGGGACGGACCGGGGAGCTGTTTTTT
CDR3: CASSFGVGGRTGELFF
V: TRBV5-1
J: TRBJ2-2
size: NA
D: NA

DNA: TGTGCCAGCAGCCCCCATAGAGGGATCGATGCTTTCTTT
CDR3: CASSPHRGIDAFF
V: TRBV9
J: TRBJ1-1
size: NA
D: NA

DNA: TGTGCCTGGAGCAGGGGGTTTCCGGGCAATCAGCCCCAGCATTTT
CDR3: CAWSRGFPGNQPQHF
V: TRBV30
J: TRBJ1-5
size: NA
D: TRBD1

DNA: TGCGCCAGCAGCTCCGGGACAGGGCTCTACGAGCAGTACTTC
CDR3: CASSSGTGLYEQYF
V: TRBV10-1
J: TRBJ2-7
size: NA
D: TRBD1

DNA: TGTGCCCGGGGACAACCGAACACTGAAGCTTTCTTT
CDR3: CARGQPNTEAFF
V: TRBV30
J: TRBJ1-1
size: NA
D: NA

DNA: TGCGCCAGCAGCCAAGCCTACACAGATACGCAGTATTTT
CDR3: CASSQAYTDTQYF
V: TRBV4-1
J: TRBJ2-3
size: NA
D: NA

DNA: TGTGCCACCAGCAGAGCTTTGGGACTAGCGGAAGAGCAGTACTTC
CDR3: CATSRALGLAEEQYF
V: TRBV15
J: TRBJ2-7
size: NA
D: TRBD2

DNA: TGTGCCAGCAGCTTAGGGCCCGAGACAGTCGATTACGAGCAGTACTTC
CDR3: CASSLGPETVDYEQYF
V: TRBV11-2
J: TRBJ2-7
size: NA
D: NA

DNA: TGTGCCAGCAGCTTGGGACAGGTAATGGGTTCACCCCTCCACTTT
CDR3: CASSLGQVMGSPLHF
V: TRBV11-2
J: TRBJ1-6
size: NA
D: TRBD1

DNA: TGCAGCGTTGTTCTCATGGTCCGGACAGTTTCACTCTCCTACGAGCAGTACTTC
CDR3: CSVVLMVRTVSLSYEQYF
V: TRBV29-1
J: TRBJ2-7
size: once
D: NA

DNA: TGTGCCAGCTCACCGAGAAATGAGATAGAGCAGTTCTTC
CDR3: CASSPRNEIEQFF
V: TRBV18
J: TRBJ2-1
size: NA
D: NA

DNA: TGCGCCAGCAGGGGACAGAATAATTCACCCCTCCACTTT
CDR3: CASRGQNNSPLHF
V: TRBV10-2
J: TRBJ1-6
size: NA
D: TRBD1

DNA: TGTGCCAGCAGCCCCCTTTGGGCAGGGGGCACCTACGAGCAGTACTTC
CDR3: CASSPLWAGGTYEQYF
V: TRBV14
J: TRBJ2-7
size: NA
D: TRBD1

DNA: TGTGCCAGCAGCCCCCCCAGGGCCAACGTCCTGACTTTC
CDR3: CASSPPRANVLTF
V: TRBV16
J: TRBJ2-6
size: NA
D: NA

DNA: TGTGCCAGCAGCTTTCCTAGCGGGGGGAACACAGATACGCAGTATTTT
CDR3: CASSFPSGGNTDTQYF
V: TRBV7-2
J: TRBJ2-3
size: once
D: TRBD2

DNA: TGTGCCAGCAGCTTAGATGTTGGGACAGGTTCCACAGATACGCAGTATTTT
CDR3: CASSLDVGTGSTDTQYF
V: TRBV11-3
J: TRBJ2-3
size: NA
D: TRBD1

DNA: TGCAGTGCTAGAGATGGCACGGGAGCTTTCTTT
CDR3: CSARDGTGAFF
V: TRBV20-1
J: TRBJ1-1
size: NA
D: NA

DNA: TGTGCCAGCAGTTTCAGGGGAAAAGAGACCCAGTACTTC
CDR3: CASSFRGKETQYF
V: TRBV27
J: TRBJ2-5
size: NA
D: NA

DNA: TGTGCCAGCAGTTCCGGAGACAGGGGTGGTTATGGCTACACCTTC
CDR3: CASSSGDRGGYGYTF
V: TRBV6-5
J: TRBJ1-2
size: once
D: TRBD1

DNA: TGTGCCAGCGCTAAAGGGAGCTCCTACAATGAGCAGTTCTTC
CDR3: CASAKGSSYNEQFF
V: TRBV7-9
J: TRBJ2-1
size: NA
D: NA